This T cell receptor (beta chain) derives from a study of blood T cell repertoires in COVID-19. Source study methods: It was from reference gene primer amplification that nucleated cell counts were estimated. Produced via immunoSEQ multiplex PCR; TCRdb's table is partial and in-frame only. The DNA was the basis for D and trimming; V, J and clone size are from that table. The data contain some 270,000 clones, 65% to 85% of them singletons. The CDR3 spans 14 residues. Germline V gene sequence: CDR1 MNHEY, CDR2 SVGAGI. Trimming left V 6 bases short and J 4 bases short, with 15 bases between. The rearrangement links TRBV6-5 to TRBJ1-2; D might be TRBD1 (5 bases). The material sequenced was PBMCs or T cells enriched from blood (not recorded which). The sequence was obtained from a man aged 45 to 65 who had recovered from COVID-19. DNA of the CDR3: TGTGCCAGCAGCCCCAGACAGCTACCCTATGGCTACACCTTC. Amino acids: CASSPRQLPYGYTF.